Presented here are 32 T cell receptor beta chains from one specimen sequenced in a study of blood T cells in healthy people across ages. Through a sample-barcoded 5' primer and a J-beta primer mix, a second PCR was run for about 7 to 12 cycles. TCRdb reprocessed the 5' RACE reads with MiXCR, giving one entry per CDR3 protein. The sample contains fewer than 750,000 distinct CDR3 sequences, over 40% of which appear only once. Source material: blood. The receptors here all came from a woman older than 75 in good health.

The gene calls are TRBV24-1 and TRBJ2-7; possibly TRBD2 for D (6 bases). V lost 4 bases, J lost 4 bases, and 16 bases lay in between. CDR1 is KGHDR and CDR2 is SFDVKD in the germline V gene. CDR3 size: 15 residues. The CDR3 reads CATSDPTSGAYEQYF. The CDR3 DNA reads as TGTGCCACCAGTGACCCGACTAGTGGCGCATACGAGCAGTACTTC.

This clonotype appeared many times. This sequence joins TRBV3-1 and TRBJ2-5; TRBD2 matches 10 bases. This CDR3 is built from 15 residues. Trimming cost V 2 bases and J 4 bases; bases outside gene matches: 4. Germline V lookup: CDR1 LGHDT, CDR2 YNNKEL (reference sequence). Here the CDR3 reads CASSQIAGGLETQYF. The DNA of the CDR3 is TGTGCCAGCAGCCAAATAGCGGGAGGCCTAGAGACCCAGTACTTC.

At least ten counts were recorded for this clonotype. For the CDR3, the DNA is TGCAGTGCTGATATAGCGGGAGACGGCGATACGCAGTATTTT. It translates to CSADIAGDGDTQYF. The V and J genes are TRBV20-1 and TRBJ2-3; TRBD2 matches 9 bases. CDR1 and CDR2 (germline): DFQATT, SNEGSKA (reference sequence). With V trimmed by 5 bases and J by 6 bases, 9 bases remained unmatched. The CDR3 is made up of 14 amino acids.

Many counts were recorded for this clonotype. The chain is built from TRBV6-6 and TRBJ1-5; 11 positions match TRBD1. This CDR3 has 13 residues. Unmatched junction bases numbered 1, after V lost 6 bases and J lost 6 bases. Germline lookup yields CDR1 MNHNY and CDR2 SVGAGI (reference sequence). The CDR3 DNA is TGTGCCAGCAGGGACAGGGGGCGTCAGCCCCAGCATTTT. Protein sequence: CASRDRGRQPQHF.

This clonotype has a count of ten or more. This chain uses TRBV5-1 with TRBJ2-1, with TRBD1 matching over 9 bases. This CDR3 comprises 16 residues. Germline CDR1 reads SGHRS; CDR2 reads YFSETQ. Trimming cost V 0 bases and J 9 bases; bases outside gene matches: 10. The CDR3 coding sequence is TGCGCCAGCAGCTTGGCCCAAGTGACAGGGGGGTCTGAGCAGTTCTTC. Translated, it gives CASSLAQVTGGSEQFF.

The rearrangement links TRBV5-1 to TRBJ2-5; 8 nucleotides match TRBD2. V lost 3 bases and J lost 11; bases outside the gene matches: 21. The CDR3 is made up of 17 amino acids. The germline V gene has CDR1 SGHRS and CDR2 YFSETQ. Written as DNA, the CDR3 is TGCGCCAGCAGCTGGACCAATAGCGGGGCCTACTACAATGAGCAGTACTTC. Amino acids: CASSWTNSGAYYNEQYF.

At least ten counts were recorded for this clonotype. The chain is built from TRBV7-3 and TRBJ2-3; a weak D match, TRBD2 (5 bases). Trimming pared 3 bases from V and 2 bases from J, leaving 9 bases between. CDR1 SGHTA and CDR2 FQGTGA come from the germline V gene. There are 14 residues in the CDR3. The DNA for the CDR3 is TGTGCCAGCAGCTTCGGACTGAACACAGATACGCAGTATTTT. Encoded protein: CASSFGLNTDTQYF.

This chain uses TRBV27 with TRBJ2-7; D is tentatively TRBD1 or TRBD2 (5 bases each). Germline values: CDR1 MNHEY, CDR2 SMNVEV (reference sequence). This CDR3 region has 12 residues. The ends were cut back, 5 bases at V and 5 bases at J, with 10 bases in the middle. CDR3 in DNA: TGTGCCAGCAGTACCGGGACCCACGAGCAGTACTTC. Amino acid sequence: CASSTGTHEQYF.

The rearrangement joins TRBV20-1 to TRBJ1-2, with D possibly matching TRBD1 (6 bases). V was cut by 2 bases and J by 8 bases, with 9 bases left in between. The CDR3 loop spans 11 amino acids. Per germline, CDR1 DFQATT and CDR2 SNEGSKA (reference sequence). The CDR3 region has the DNA TGCAGTGCTAGACCGGGGGCGGGCTACACCTTC. Protein product: CSARPGAGYTF.

The count of this clonotype is one. The chain uses TRBV20-1 and TRBJ2-4, with D possibly being TRBD2 (5 bases). The DNA end is more similar to TRBJ2-7, so the J call may be wrong. This CDR3 has 14 residues. CDR1 is DFQATT, CDR2 SNEGSKA, per germline (reference sequence). CDR3 in amino acids: CSARDSAWGCEQYF. The CDR3 DNA reads as TGCAGTGCTAGAGATAGCGCATGGGGTTGCGAGCAGTACTTC.

This clonotype was seen repeatedly, ten times or more. V usage is TRBV20-1 and J usage is TRBJ2-1, with D possibly being TRBD2 (5 bases). Germline values: CDR1 DFQATT, CDR2 SNEGSKA (reference sequence). Trimming removed 0 bases at V and 2 bases at J, with 11 bases between. The CDR3 spans 15 residues. CDR3 in amino acids: CSARDPRGTYNEQFF. The CDR3 region has the DNA TGCAGTGCTAGAGATCCACGGGGAACCTACAATGAGCAGTTCTTC.

With respect to this clonotype: This sequence may be a read error, since a much larger clone differs from it by one base. The chain uses TRBV20-1 and TRBJ2-3, with 10 bases identical to TRBD2. The CDR3 is 14 residues long. In germline, CDR1 is DFQATT, CDR2 SNEGSKA (reference sequence). CDR3 DNA sequence: TGCAATGCTAGATCTAGCGGGAGTTCAGATACGCAGTATTTT. It specifies CNARSSGSSDTQYF.

To note about this clonotype: A much larger clone sits a single nucleotide away, making a read error possible. This chain links TRBV6-1 with TRBJ1-2, with 10 bases identical to TRBD1. Unmatched junction bases numbered 5, after V lost 4 bases and J lost 3 bases. Germline V lookup: CDR1 MNHNS, CDR2 SASEGT. The CDR3 is made up of 15 amino acids. In DNA form, the CDR3 reads TGTGCCAGCAGTGCCGAGACAGGGGGCGACTATGGCTACACCTTC. Residues: CASSAETGGDYGYTF.

V and J are TRBV6-2 or TRBV6-3 and TRBJ2-4; D is unclear. Near its end, the DNA agrees better with TRBJ2-5, so the J call may be wrong. The germline gives CDR1 MNHEY, CDR2 SVGEGT. This CDR3 is 14 amino acids long. The CDR3 is CASRNYPTLETQYF. CDR3 in DNA: TGTGCCAGCAGAAACTACCCAACCTTAGAGACCCAGTACTTC.

Points on this clonotype: One junction end does not reproduce the germline sequence, and a read error may be involved. The J gene is TRBJ2-1, the V gene TRBV20-1; 8 bases map to TRBD2. The CDR3 has 13 amino acids. CDR1 is DFQATT, CDR2 SNEGSKA, per germline (reference sequence). CDR3 nucleotides: TGCAGTGCTAGTAGCGGGACCTACAAGGAGCAGTTCTTC. It codes for CSASSGTYKEQFF.

This chain uses TRBV21-1 with TRBJ1-5; the D segment call TRBD1 is taken from the table without a DNA check. TRBV21-1 is designated a pseudogene. The CDR3 sequence is 20 residues long. CDR3 loop: CASSKLRGGRGRVPNQPQHF. The DNA for the CDR3 is TGTGCCAGCAGCAAACTTCGGGGGGGCAGGGGGCGCGTCCCCAATCAGCCCCAGCATTTT.

This clonotype turned up a few times. This sequence joins TRBV5-1 and TRBJ2-5, with 9 bases identical to TRBD2. From germline, CDR1 is SGHRS and CDR2 YFSETQ. Trimming removed 3 bases from V and 2 bases from J; junction bases left unmatched: 17. The CDR3 sequence is 19 residues long. The CDR3 DNA is TGCGCCAGCAGCTCCTCAGCGGGGGGAGATTGGTTCGAACAAGAGACCCAGTACTTC. Amino acid sequence: CASSSSAGGDWFEQETQYF.

This clonotype was observed many times. This chain connects TRBV5-1 to TRBJ1-2, with D hard to call. CDR1 is SGHRS and CDR2 is YFSETQ in the germline V gene. The CDR3 consists of 13 residues. The V gene lost 0 bases and the J gene lost 6 bases, with 9 bases spanning the gap. The CDR3 coding sequence is TGCGCCAGCAGCTTGGCCGAGGGAGATGGCTACACCTTC. Protein product: CASSLAEGDGYTF.

The table lists this clonotype with a count of one. V and J are TRBV5-1 and TRBJ1-4; the D gene is possibly TRBD1 (6 bases). Trimming cost V 2 bases and J 14 bases, with 19 bases left between them. The CDR3 runs 14 residues. CDR1 SGHRS and CDR2 YFSETQ come from the germline V gene. For the CDR3, the DNA is TGCGCCAGCAGCTTAGGGGGAGGCAATGGAATGCTGTTTTTT. Protein sequence: CASSLGGGNGMLFF.

This clonotype has only a few counts. This rearrangement joins TRBV7-2 to TRBJ2-3; D is possibly TRBD2 (6 bases). Germline V gene sequence: CDR1 SGHTA, CDR2 FQGNSA. Trimming shortened V by 5 bases and J by 1 base, and 10 bases separated the two germline ends. The length of the CDR3 is 14 residues. In DNA form, the CDR3 reads TGTGCCAGCAGCCGTGTAGCGGGCACAGATACGCAGTATTTT. This codes for CASSRVAGTDTQYF.

This clonotype was recorded at least ten times. The chain employs TRBV2 and TRBJ2-6; D call uncertain. The CDR3 runs to 14 residues. The ends were cut back, 8 bases at V and 0 bases at J, with 8 bases in the middle. The germline V gene has CDR1 SNHLY and CDR2 FYNNEI. CDR3 nucleotide sequence: TGTGCCAGCGGCAGAACCTCTGGGGCCAACGTCCTGACTTTC. Translating it yields CASGRTSGANVLTF.

The V gene is TRBV6-5, the J gene TRBJ2-3; 11 bases fit TRBD1. Germline assignment: CDR1 MNHEY and CDR2 SVGAGI. The junction had 7 bases not matched to a gene; V was cut back by 6 bases and J by 5 bases. This CDR3 spans 15 amino acids. CDR3 sequence: CASSSWDRGEDTQYF. CDR3 DNA sequence: TGTGCCAGCAGCTCGTGGGACAGGGGGGAAGATACGCAGTATTTT.

The chain links TRBV29-1 to TRBJ2-2, with 8 bases matching TRBD1. CDR3 length: 14 amino acids. V lost 6 bases and J lost 4; bases outside the gene matches: 7. Germline V CDR1 and CDR2: SQVTM, ANQGSEA. The CDR3 DNA is TGCAGCGTCCGGACAGGGAAGAGCACCGGGGAGCTGTTTTTT. Its translation is CSVRTGKSTGELFF.

This chain joins TRBV12-3 or TRBV12-4 and TRBJ2-4; D unresolved. The CDR3 runs 10 residues. Trimming shortened V by 3 bases and J by 9 bases, and 3 bases separated the two germline ends. CDR3 sequence reads: CASSFGIQYF. In DNA form, the CDR3 reads TGTGCCAGCAGTTTTGGCATTCAGTACTTC.

V usage is TRBV28 and J usage is TRBJ2-3; 7 bases are a match to TRBD1. The germline CDR1 and CDR2 sequences are MDHEN and SYDVKM. The trim removed 1 base at V and 12 bases at J, leaving 22 bases unmatched. The length of the CDR3 is 18 residues. CDR3 coding DNA: TGTGCCAGCAGTTTATTCGGGATTCGGGCAGGGGGACGCAATCCACAGTATTTT. This gives the protein CASSLFGIRAGGRNPQYF.

The genes are TRBV3-1 and TRBJ1-1; weak D call: TRBD1 (5 bases). The germline V gene encodes CDR1 LGHDT and CDR2 YNNKEL (reference sequence). This CDR3 has 14 residues. V was trimmed by 7 bases and J by 1 base, leaving 13 bases between them. This chain's CDR3 is CASTTGGANTEAFF. As DNA, the CDR3 is TGTGCCAGCACGACTGGGGGAGCGAACACTGAAGCTTTCTTT.

This sequence joins TRBV18 and TRBJ2-3; 8 bases match TRBD2. From germline, CDR1 is KGHSH and CDR2 LQKENI. This CDR3 is built from 15 residues. Trimming cost V 1 base and J 1 base; bases outside gene matches: 1. CDR3 sequence: CASSPLRGGTDTQYF. DNA of the CDR3: TGTGCCAGCTCACCACTGCGGGGGGGCACAGATACGCAGTATTTT.

This clonotype was detected only once. The chain links TRBV29-1 to TRBJ1-2; 7 positions agree with TRBD1. Germline lookup yields CDR1 SQVTM and CDR2 ANQGSEA. The CDR3 runs 12 residues. After removal of 7 bases from V and 5 bases from J, the junction contained 7 bases not matched to a gene. CDR3: CSGRTGKYGYTF. CDR3 sequence (DNA): TGCAGCGGGAGGACAGGAAAGTATGGCTACACCTTC. Variable domain in full (rest from reference TRBV29-1 and TRBJ1-2): SAVISQKPSRDICQRGTSLTIQCQVDSQVTMMFWYRQQPGQSLTLIATANQGSEATYESGFVIDKFPISRPNLTFSTLTVSNMSPEDSSIYLCSGRTGKYGYTFGSGTRLTVV.

V gene TRBV12-3 or TRBV12-4 combines with J gene TRBJ1-5, with D possibly being TRBD1 (6 bases). V was pared by 3 bases and J by 7 bases, with 16 bases between. The CDR3 extends over 15 amino acids. CDR3 amino acids: CASSFLGGGGQPQHF. As DNA, the CDR3 is TGTGCCAGCAGTTTTTTGGGGGGCGGTGGGCAGCCCCAGCATTTT.

This chain uses TRBV5-5 with TRBJ1-2, with 7 nucleotides matching TRBD1. CDR3 length: 13 residues. The germline gives CDR1 SGHKS, CDR2 YYEKEE (reference sequence). V shed 6 bases, J shed 2 bases, and the junction held 4 bases outside the gene matches. CDR3 residues: CASIEQGNYGYTF. CDR3 DNA: TGTGCCAGCATCGAACAGGGGAACTATGGCTACACCTTC.

The genes are TRBV5-1 and TRBJ2-1; no firm D call. Trimming took 6 bases from V and 0 from J, leaving 19 bases between them. The CDR3 length is 17 residues. Germline V gene sequence: CDR1 SGHRS, CDR2 YFSETQ. CDR3 nucleotides: TGCGCCAGCAACTCGGGCCCGGGCCTAAGCTCCTACAATGAGCAGTTCTTC. Its protein product is CASNSGPGLSSYNEQFF. Full variable domain (rest looked up from reference TRBV5-1 and TRBJ2-1): KAGVTQTPRYLIKTRGQQVTLSCSPISGHRSVSWYQQTPGQGLQFLFEYFSETQRNKGNFPGRFSGRQFSNSRSEMNVSTLELGDSALYLCASNSGPGLSSYNEQFFGPGTRLTVL.

The chain's CDR3 is CASSFGQGGIGELFF. In nucleotides, the CDR3 is TGTGCCAGCAGCTTTGGCCAAGGGGGCATCGGGGAGCTGTTTTTT. V usage is TRBV7-2 and J usage is TRBJ2-2, with 7 bases identical to TRBD1. The trim removed 3 bases at V and 7 bases at J, leaving 8 bases unmatched. Germline V gene data show CDR1 as SGHTA and CDR2 as FQGNSA. This CDR3 spans 15 amino acids. Variable domain in full (rest from reference TRBV7-2 and TRBJ2-2): GAGVSQSPSNKVTEKGKDVELRCDPISGHTALYWYRQSLGQGLEFLIYFQGNSAPDKSGLPSDRFSAERTGGSVSTLTIQRTQQEDSAVYLCASSFGQGGIGELFFGEGSRLTVL.